The entry that follows covers one T cell receptor beta chain sequence. The sample carries other DNA sequences with the same CDR3. The protocol was immunoSEQ multiplex PCR, while the TCRdb copy is restricted to in-frame clones and leaves out a portion. The sample records roughly 190,000 clones, roughly 87% being singletons. This entry is derived from a study of blood T cell repertoires in COVID-19. Study details: The cDNA or gDNA used as material had been derived from T cells, B-cell-depleted T cells, or PBMCs.

The study counted Cohort 3 donors as recovered given two negative PCRs, clearance, or symptom resolution. V shed 6 bases, J shed 4 bases, and the junction held 3 bases outside the gene matches. The CDR3 is made up of 13 amino acids. Germline V gene data show CDR1 as LNHDA and CDR2 as SQIVND (reference sequence). The chain joins TRBV19 to TRBJ1-1; 9 bases align to TRBD1. The TCR sequence derives from a woman aged 25 to 39 who had recovered from COVID-19. The sample consisted of PBMCs or T cells enriched from blood (not recorded which). The CDR3 nucleotides read TGTGCCAGTAGGGACAGGGGAGGCACTGAAGCTTTCTTT. Its translation: CASRDRGGTEAFF.